The 13 T cell receptor beta chains presented below share a single source sample, sequenced in a study of cytomegalovirus exposure and HLA in healthy donors. The PCR was carried out with 60 Vbeta primers and 13 Jbeta primers. Using immunoSEQ multiplex PCR, the repertoire was profiled, and TCRdb retains in-frame clones only, with some absent. The data show roughly 110,000 clones, 60% to 85% seen once. Sequencing was done on a sample of PBMCs. These receptor sequences come from a female donor in good health and CMV-seronegative.

The chain couples TRBV6-1 to TRBJ2-5; TRBD1 matches at 9 bases. The ends lost 6 bases at V and 2 bases at J; junction bases unmatched: 7. In germline, CDR1 is MNHNS, CDR2 SASEGT. CDR3 length: 15 amino acids. The CDR3 DNA sequence: TGTGCCAGCAGCCAAATAGGGACAGGGCAAGAGACCCAGTACTTC. Translated: CASSQIGTGQETQYF.

This clone was counted between two and nine times. The V call is TRBV6-5, the J call TRBJ1-1; unclear D gene. The germline gives CDR1 MNHEY, CDR2 SVGAGI. V lost 0 bases and J 8 bases, leaving 13 bases between the germline ends. This CDR3 has 14 residues. CDR3 sequence reads: CASSYSTPRGEAFF. The CDR3 DNA reads TGTGCCAGCAGTTACTCGACGCCCCGCGGAGAAGCTTTCTTT.

V is TRBV6-1 and J is TRBJ2-2, with 9 positions matching TRBD1. Germline V gives CDR1 MNHNS, CDR2 SASEGT. This CDR3 has 14 residues. The V gene end was trimmed by 5 bases and the J gene end by 6 bases; junction bases not matched to a gene: 4. This chain's CDR3 is CASSRQGEAGELFF. For the CDR3, the DNA is TGTGCCAGCAGTAGACAGGGGGAAGCCGGGGAGCTGTTTTTT.

The CDR3, as DNA: TGTGCCACCAGCAGAGATCGTGGGGGGGGGCCCCACACAGATACGCAGTATTTT. Translated: CATSRDRGGGPHTDTQYF. The rearrangement uses TRBV15 and TRBJ2-3; D might be TRBD2 (7 bases). The CDR3 runs to 18 residues. Germline loops: CDR1 LNHNV, CDR2 YYDKDF (reference sequence). Trimming cost V 0 bases and J 2 bases, with 18 bases left between them.

V gene TRBV7-9 combines with J gene TRBJ2-3; a possible D gene is TRBD2 (5 bases). This CDR3 has 14 residues. Germline CDR1 and CDR2: SEHNR and FQNEAQ (reference sequence). The V end lost 5 bases, the J end lost 4 bases, and 13 bases lay between the germline ends. This chain's CDR3 is CASSETTRPDTQYF. CDR3 in DNA: TGTGCCAGCAGCGAGACTACCCGCCCAGATACGCAGTATTTT.

The rearrangement links TRBV19 to TRBJ2-1; 14 bases are a match to TRBD2. V gave up 7 bases and J gave up 10 bases; unmatched junction bases: 15. The CDR3 loop spans 17 amino acids. The germline gives CDR1 LNHDA, CDR2 SQIVND (reference sequence). The DNA for the CDR3 is TGTGCCAGTAAGCCGTCGACTAGCGGGGGGGCGTTTGTCGAGCAGTTCTTC. This translates into CASKPSTSGGAFVEQFF.

DNA for the CDR3: TGTGCCATCAGGTTACGAGGGGGGGAGGCTTTCTTT. Translation: CAIRLRGGEAFF. V is TRBV10-3 and J is TRBJ1-1; TRBD1 might be the D (6 bases). V lost 6 bases and J 11 bases, leaving 16 bases between the germline ends. The germline CDR1 and CDR2 sequences are ENHRY and SYGVKD. The CDR3 spans 12 residues.

This chain links TRBV6-4 with TRBJ1-5; the match to TRBD1 covers 7 bases. The germline gives CDR1 MRHNA, CDR2 SNTAGT. The CDR3 length is 16 residues. V was pared by 4 bases and J by 6 bases, with 12 bases of the junction left unmatched. The CDR3 region has the DNA TGTGCCAGCAGTGTCGTGCTTAAGGGGGCCACTCAGCCCCAGCATTTT. This codes for CASSVVLKGATQPQHF.

The chain has TRBV6-5 and TRBJ1-4; D not resolved. This CDR3 spans 14 amino acids. Trimming cost V 5 bases and J 7 bases, with 14 bases left between them. Germline V gene sequence: CDR1 MNHEY, CDR2 SVGAGI. CDR3 sequence (DNA): TGTGCCAGCAGTGAAATGAACAGAGCTGAAAAACTGTTTTTT. Translation gives CASSEMNRAEKLFF.

The genes are TRBV15 and TRBJ2-1; a weak D match, TRBD1 (5 bases). Trimming pared 0 bases from V and 2 bases from J, leaving 11 bases between. Per germline, CDR1 LNHNV and CDR2 YYDKDF (reference sequence). The CDR3 extends over 16 amino acids. CDR3 nucleotide sequence: TGTGCCACCAGCAGAGAATCAGGGCCCCCCTACAATGAGCAGTTCTTC. Translated: CATSRESGPPYNEQFF.

This clone was detected only a few times. The CDR3 nucleotides read TGTGCCAGTAGAAACAGACTGGGACAGGGCAATGAGCAGTTCTTC. As protein: CASRNRLGQGNEQFF. This chain joins TRBV19 and TRBJ2-1, with TRBD1 matching over 9 bases. This CDR3 spans 15 amino acids. Germline V lookup: CDR1 LNHDA, CDR2 SQIVND (reference sequence). Trimming removed 6 bases from V and 6 bases from J; junction bases left unmatched: 9.

This clone appeared once. For the CDR3, the DNA is TGCGCCAGCAGCTTATCTGGGAGGGATTCACCCCTCCACTTT. It encodes CASSLSGRDSPLHF. V gene TRBV5-1 combines with J gene TRBJ1-6; D ambiguous. CDR1 and CDR2 (germline): SGHRS, YFSETQ. The CDR3 consists of 14 residues. Trimming shortened V by 2 bases and J by 8 bases, and 11 bases separated the two germline ends.

This clone was recorded once. The chain has TRBV19 and TRBJ1-2; TRBD1 might be the D (6 bases). Trimming removed 5 bases from V and 7 bases from J, with 14 bases in between. This CDR3 has 13 amino acids. Germline V gives CDR1 LNHDA, CDR2 SQIVND (reference sequence). The CDR3 DNA is TGTGCCAGTAGTTTCGGACAGCCCCTTGGCTACACCTTC. It specifies CASSFGQPLGYTF.